A selection of T cell receptor beta chains follows, all from one sample in a study of T cell responses to AZD1222 COVID-19 vaccine. Profiled with immunoSEQ multiplex PCR; TCRdb holds only in-frame clones, not every one. The sample comprises roughly 200,000 clones, about 93% of which are singletons, and less than 1.2% rests with the top ten. The sample here was peripheral blood, taken on day 0 of MenACWY control vaccination. The receptors stem from an adult in good health. Both conserved end residues are part of each CDR3. The order of the fields is D gene, V gene, CDR3 length, clone size, J gene, CDR3 DNA, CDR3 protein. The D gene is left open where the match is weak. Some rows have no size entry. The others give once, few or many, or a class for an expanded clone.

>NA|TRBV5-4|13|NA|TRBJ1-1
TGTGCCAGCAGCCCACTTCTAGAGGGTGAAGCTTTCTTT
CASSPLLEGEAFF
>TRBD1|TRBV29-1|12|NA|TRBJ1-1
TGCAGCGGGACGGACAGGGACACTGAAGCTTTCTTT
CSGTDRDTEAFF
>NA|TRBV25-1|11|NA|TRBJ1-1
TGTGCCAGCAGTGAGGCAGGGGAAGCTTTCTTT
CASSEAGEAFF
>NA|TRBV6-4|15|NA|TRBJ1-6
TGTGCCAGCAGTGTAGGAGAGACCCCAAATTCACCCCTCCACTTT
CASSVGETPNSPLHF
>NA|TRBV5-6|13|NA|TRBJ2-4
TGTGCCAGCAGCTCGGATTTGGGGGACATTCAGTACTTC
CASSSDLGDIQYF
>TRBD1|TRBV27|14|NA|TRBJ2-7
TGTGCCAGCAGTCGTGACAGGGGGAAGCACGAGCAGTACTTC
CASSRDRGKHEQYF
>TRBD1|TRBV10-3|14|NA|TRBJ1-2
TGTGCCATCAGTGAGGACAGGGGGCTGTGGGGCTACACCTTC
CAISEDRGLWGYTF
>NA|TRBV9|14|NA|TRBJ2-1
TGTGCCAGCAGCGTAGAGCCAGGGGGGAATGAGCAGTTCTTC
CASSVEPGGNEQFF
>NA|TRBV6-6|14|NA|TRBJ2-7
TGTGCCAGCAGTCCCCGGTCCAGCTCCTACGAGCAGTACTTC
CASSPRSSSYEQYF
>NA|TRBV4-2|17|once|TRBJ2-1
TGTGCCAGCAGCCAAGATGATGTCGCGGTGTCTTACAATGAGCAGTTCTTC
CASSQDDVAVSYNEQFF
>NA|TRBV14|14|NA|TRBJ1-1
TGTGCCAGCAGCCAAGCATCAGGGCGAACTGAAGCTTTCTTT
CASSQASGRTEAFF
>NA|TRBV5-4|15|NA|TRBJ2-7
TGTGCCAGCAGCTTGGGAGGGCAGGGATGGGACGAGCAGTACTTC
CASSLGGQGWDEQYF
>TRBD1|TRBV5-1|15|NA|TRBJ1-2
TGCGCCAGCGCCCTTCCGGGACAGGGGGCCCATGGCTACACCTTC
CASALPGQGAHGYTF
>NA|TRBV5-1|14|NA|TRBJ2-3
TGCGCCAGCAGCTATACCTCTATCACAGATACGCAGTATTTT
CASSYTSITDTQYF
>TRBD1|TRBV19|16|once|TRBJ1-6
TGTGCCAGTAGTCTGGATTCCGGGACAGGGAGTTCACCCCTCCACTTT
CASSLDSGTGSSPLHF
>NA|TRBV14|19|NA|TRBJ1-4
TGTGCCAGCAGCCAAGATACGTGGGGTGGCTCTTCATCCTACGAAAAACTGTTTTTT
CASSQDTWGGSSSYEKLFF
>NA|TRBV11-2|13|NA|TRBJ1-4
TGTGCCAGCAGCCCTTGGGAGGGAGAAAAACTGTTTTTT
CASSPWEGEKLFF
>NA|TRBV7-6|15|NA|TRBJ1-1
TGTGCCAGCAGCCCCGAGTATGTAGGGCTTAGCGAAGCTTTCTTT
CASSPEYVGLSEAFF
>NA|TRBV6-2/TRBV6-3|17|NA|TRBJ1-1
TGTGCCAGCAGTTACCCCCCAGGGCGAAACAAAAACACTGAAGCTTTCTTT
CASSYPPGRNKNTEAFF
>TRBD2|TRBV18|15|NA|TRBJ2-1
TGTGCCAGCTCATCAGCGGGGGGGATTGAATATGAGCAGTTCTTC
CASSSAGGIEYEQFF
>TRBD1|TRBV6-5|15|once|TRBJ1-4
TGTGCCAGCAGTCCAAACAGGGGCGGTAATGAAAAACTGTTTTTT
CASSPNRGGNEKLFF
>TRBD1|TRBV5-1|16|NA|TRBJ2-5
TGCGCCAGCAGCTTGGGGGACAGGGGGTACCAAGAGACCCAGTACTTC
CASSLGDRGYQETQYF
>NA|TRBV7-8|13|NA|TRBJ2-7
TGTGCCAGCAGCCCCACAGGTTCCTACGAGCAGTACTTC
CASSPTGSYEQYF
>NA|TRBV27|14|NA|TRBJ1-2
TGTGCCAGCAGTTTAGGAAGGCGCGTCGGTGGCTACACCTTC
CASSLGRRVGGYTF
>NA|TRBV10-3|13|NA|TRBJ1-1
TGTGCCATCAGCAGGGAGTTCAACACTGAAGCTTTCTTT
CAISREFNTEAFF
>TRBD1|TRBV9|14|NA|TRBJ1-1
TGTGCCAGCAGCCCGACAGGGGGTGACACTGAAGCTTTCTTT
CASSPTGGDTEAFF
>TRBD1|TRBV6-5|15|NA|TRBJ1-5
TGTGCCAGCAGATCCGGGACAGGGGGCAATCAGCCCCAGCATTTT
CASRSGTGGNQPQHF
>TRBD2|TRBV2|13|NA|TRBJ2-7
TGTGCCAGCAACCGCGGGGGGGTGTACGAGCAGTACTTC
CASNRGGVYEQYF
>NA|TRBV28|15|once|TRBJ1-5
TGTGCCAGCACCCAATCAGGTTCGGGGGTTCGGCCCCAGCATTTT
CASTQSGSGVRPQHF